Reported below is one T cell receptor beta chain. This clonotype was seen only a few times. The specificity of this receptor is unknown. No base qualities exist here, and no much larger clone lies one base off it. The library was prepared using 5' RACE. Sequencing relied on a NextSeq 500. To correct for sequencing error and PCR bias, the TCR library protocol tagged individual cDNA molecules with unique molecular identifiers. TCR alpha and beta chains were both sequenced, and the abundances of alpha and beta sequences in each sample were closely correlated with each other. For the original study's pipeline: Decombinator V4 was used to annotate TCR sequences for V gene, J gene and CDR3. TCRs were defined as expanded if a significant change between any two time points was detected under a Poisson model with p below 0.0001. TCR abundances were normalised to the total number of TCRs sequenced per sample and expressed as counts per million. MAIT TCRs were defined by TRAV1-2 paired with TRAJ12, TRAJ20 or TRAJ33, and iNKT TCRs by TRAV10 paired with TRAJ18. VDJdb, accessed 1 November 2021, was searched for CMV, EBV and SARS-CoV-2 annotated TCRs, excluding TCRs annotated for multiple antigens. TCRdb reprocessed the public reads (quality trimming at Q25 with fastp, clone calling with MiXCR) and kept in-frame beta chains. Each CDR3 protein gets just one entry, which takes the most common genes and DNA from the rows behind it. The V and J calls and clone size are TCRdb's, not the authors'. The sample profile shows about 83,000 distinct CDR3 sequences; more than 9% of them were found once. The ten top clones hold 6.5% to 9% of the sample.

This was a case-control study nested in a cohort of healthcare workers in London, UK, who had nasopharyngeal swab PCR tests and blood samples taken every week. Healthcare workers were recruited between 23 and 31 March 2020, during the week of the UK lockdown, and were followed weekly for up to roughly 16 weeks. This specimen comes from a study of early T cells in non-severe SARS-CoV-2 infection (dated by TCRdb to the early 2020s). The study in broad terms: Because TCR sequencing relied on bulk RNA taken from unsorted whole blood, pairing of alpha and beta chains was not possible.

Looking up the germline V gene yields CDR1 ENHRY and CDR2 SYGVKD. V is reduced by 2 bases and J by 5 bases, leaving a spacing of 5 bases between them. The CDR3 holds 12 amino acids from the cysteine to the phenylalanine. This entry keeps only the CDR3 DNA: 36 bases, framed from base 1. Study-wide findings and limitations: VDJdb matching was skewed toward anti-spike CD8 responses and likely underestimated virus-specific expansions by missing private and CD4 specificities.

The sequence is built from TRBV10-3 and TRBJ2-3, with the D gene not confidently named. The clonotype originates from an adult who was a healthcare worker with PCR-confirmed SARS-CoV-2 infection or an uninfected control (not recorded which). This sample comprised whole blood, obtained at baseline. The nucleotides are TGTGCCATCAGTGAGGCTGGAGATACGCAGTATTTT. This yields the protein CAISEAGDTQYF.